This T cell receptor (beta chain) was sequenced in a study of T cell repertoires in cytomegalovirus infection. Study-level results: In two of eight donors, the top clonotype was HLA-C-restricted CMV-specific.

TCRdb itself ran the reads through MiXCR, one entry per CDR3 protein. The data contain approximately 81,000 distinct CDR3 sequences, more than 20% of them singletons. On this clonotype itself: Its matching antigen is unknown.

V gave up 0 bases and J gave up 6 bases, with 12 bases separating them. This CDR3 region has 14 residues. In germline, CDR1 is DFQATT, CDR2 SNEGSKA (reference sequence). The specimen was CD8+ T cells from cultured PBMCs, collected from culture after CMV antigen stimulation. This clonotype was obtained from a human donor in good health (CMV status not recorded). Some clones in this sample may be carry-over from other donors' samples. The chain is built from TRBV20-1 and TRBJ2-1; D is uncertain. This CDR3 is CSAREPALGNEQFF. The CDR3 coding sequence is TGCAGTGCTAGAGAGCCGGCCCTTGGCAATGAGCAGTTCTTC.